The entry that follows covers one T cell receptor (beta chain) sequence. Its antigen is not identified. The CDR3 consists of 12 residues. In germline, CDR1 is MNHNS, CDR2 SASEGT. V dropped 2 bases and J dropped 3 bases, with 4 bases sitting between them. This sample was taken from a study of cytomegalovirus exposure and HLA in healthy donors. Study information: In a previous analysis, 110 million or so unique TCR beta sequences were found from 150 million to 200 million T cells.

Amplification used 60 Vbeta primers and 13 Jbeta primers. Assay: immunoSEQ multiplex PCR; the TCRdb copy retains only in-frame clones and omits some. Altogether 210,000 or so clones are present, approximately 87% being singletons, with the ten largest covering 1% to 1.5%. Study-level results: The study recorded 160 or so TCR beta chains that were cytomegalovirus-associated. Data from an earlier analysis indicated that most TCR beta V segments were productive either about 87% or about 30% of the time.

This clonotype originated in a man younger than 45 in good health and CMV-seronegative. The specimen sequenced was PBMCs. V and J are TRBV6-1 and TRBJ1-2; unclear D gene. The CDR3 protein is CASSEQDYGYTF. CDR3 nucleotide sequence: TGTGCCAGCAGTGAACAGGACTATGGCTACACCTTC.